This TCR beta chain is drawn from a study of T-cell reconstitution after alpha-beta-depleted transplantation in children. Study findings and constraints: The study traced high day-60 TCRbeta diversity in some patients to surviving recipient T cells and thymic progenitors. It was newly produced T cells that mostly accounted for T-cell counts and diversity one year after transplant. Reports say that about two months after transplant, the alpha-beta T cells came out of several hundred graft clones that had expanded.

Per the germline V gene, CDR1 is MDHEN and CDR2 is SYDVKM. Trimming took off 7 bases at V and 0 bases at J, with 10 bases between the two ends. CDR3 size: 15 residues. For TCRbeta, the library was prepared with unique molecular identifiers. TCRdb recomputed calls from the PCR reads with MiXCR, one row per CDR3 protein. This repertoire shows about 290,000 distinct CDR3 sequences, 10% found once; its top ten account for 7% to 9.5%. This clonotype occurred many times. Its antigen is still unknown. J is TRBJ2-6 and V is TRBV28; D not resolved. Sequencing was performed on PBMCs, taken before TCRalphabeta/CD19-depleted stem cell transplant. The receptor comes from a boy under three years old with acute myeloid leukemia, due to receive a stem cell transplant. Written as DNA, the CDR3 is TGTGCCAGCACCCAACCTGGCTCTGGGGCCAACGTCCTGACTTTC. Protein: CASTQPGSGANVLTF.